Following are 23 T cell receptor beta chains from one sample sequenced in a study of human T cells and chemical hapten exposure. Time point reported: pre-sensitization, week 0. Treatment here: therapeutic diphenylcyclopropenone sensitization with weekly scalp DPC. MiXCR, applied by TCRdb to the RACE reads, yields one record per CDR3 protein. Among fewer than 200,000 distinct CDR3 sequences listed, approximately 31% were seen once. The sample here was whole blood, taken in connection with sensitization to the hapten diphenylcyclopropenone (DPC). These receptors all come from a woman in her twenties or thirties with alopecia areata. Some clones in this sample may be carry-over from other donors' samples.

The genes are TRBV10-3 and TRBJ2-7, with a weak D call TRBD1 (5 bases). With 0 bases removed from V and 2 bases from J, the gap between germline ends came to 14 bases. From germline, CDR1 is ENHRY and CDR2 SYGVKD. The CDR3 is 16 residues long. CDR3 residues: CAISESLGQGAYEQYF. CDR3 nucleotides: TGTGCCATCAGTGAGTCTCTTGGACAAGGGGCCTACGAGCAGTACTTC.

This clonotype was counted only a few times. CDR3 protein: CASSRNTGAVADTQYF. CDR3 nucleotides: TGTGCCAGCAGCCGAAATACCGGGGCCGTCGCAGATACGCAGTATTTT. The chain employs TRBV11-2 and TRBJ2-3; tentatively, D is TRBD1 or TRBD2 (5 bases each). V was cut by 5 bases and J by 4 bases, with 19 bases left in between. Germline CDR1 is SGHAT and CDR2 is FQNNGV. CDR3 length: 16 amino acids.

V gene TRBV10-3 combines with J gene TRBJ1-4; TRBD1 might be the D (5 bases). CDR3 size: 15 residues. From germline, CDR1 is ENHRY and CDR2 SYGVKD. V shed 0 bases and J shed 8 bases, with 13 bases lying between them. Here the CDR3 reads CAISESGPGAEKLFF. CDR3 in DNA: TGTGCCATCAGTGAGTCGGGGCCTGGGGCCGAAAAACTGTTTTTT.

The V gene is TRBV13, the J gene TRBJ2-7, with 8 bases matching TRBD2. There are 13 residues in the CDR3. Germline CDR1 reads PRHDT; CDR2 reads FYEKMQ (reference sequence). The V gene end was trimmed by 8 bases and the J gene end by 4 bases; junction bases not matched to a gene: 7. For the CDR3, the DNA is TGTGCCAGCGGGGTTAGCGGGGCATACGAGCAGTACTTC. Translation gives CASGVSGAYEQYF.

In this sample, this clonotype turned up once. The chain carries TRBV6-5 and TRBJ1-5; tentatively, D is TRBD1 (6 bases). The CDR3 is 15 amino acids. Trimming left V 0 bases short and J 7 bases short, with 13 bases between. CDR1 is MNHEY and CDR2 is SVGAGI in the germline V gene. CDR3 nucleotides: TGTGCCAGCAGTTACTCGAGGGCAGGGGAGCAGCCCCAGCATTTT. Amino acid sequence: CASSYSRAGEQPQHF.

V and J are TRBV2 and TRBJ2-1, with 8 bases fitting TRBD1. This CDR3 has 15 residues. V lost 4 bases, J lost 5 bases, and 7 bases stayed unmatched. Germline CDR1 SNHLY, CDR2 FYNNEI. The DNA of the CDR3 is TGTGCCAGCAGTGTAGGTACAGGGGGAAACAATGAGCAGTTCTTC. It specifies CASSVGTGGNNEQFF. Full variable domain (rest looked up from reference TRBV2 and TRBJ2-1): EPEVTQTPSHQVTQMGQEVILRCVPISNHLYFYWYRQILGQKVEFLVSFYNNEISEKSEIFDDQFSVERPDGSNFTLKIRSTKLEDSAMYFCASSVGTGGNNEQFFGPGTRLTVL.

This clonotype has a handful of counts. The rearrangement joins TRBV6-2 or TRBV6-3 to TRBJ2-5, with D possibly matching TRBD1 (5 bases). The CDR3 loop spans 15 amino acids. Germline values: CDR1 MNHEY, CDR2 SVGEGT. V lost 9 bases and J lost 0, with 17 bases in between. Here the CDR3 DNA reads TGTGCCAGTCGGAAGGGGATCGCCAACCAAGAGACCCAGTACTTC. Its translation is CASRKGIANQETQYF.

The V call is TRBV20-1, the J call TRBJ2-1, with D possibly called TRBD1 or TRBD2 (5 bases each). This CDR3 spans 14 amino acids. Trimming stripped 4 bases from V and 8 bases from J, with 18 bases between. Germline-derived CDR1 and CDR2 are DFQATT and SNEGSKA (reference sequence). CDR3 DNA: TGCAGTGCTAACACCGGGACCCATGGCGATGAGCAGTTCTTC. Protein: CSANTGTHGDEQFF.

This clonotype turned up a few times. The V gene is TRBV3-1, the J gene TRBJ1-2; no clear D. Germline V CDR1 and CDR2: LGHDT, YNNKEL (reference sequence). CDR3 length: 12 residues. The ends were cut back, 3 bases at V and 2 bases at J, with 4 bases in the middle. The CDR3: CASSQGNYGYTF. The CDR3 nucleotides read TGTGCCAGCAGCCAGGGGAACTATGGCTACACCTTC. The full variable domain, its missing parts supplied by reference TRBV3-1 and TRBJ1-2, is DTAVSQTPKYLVTQMGNDKSIKCEQNLGHDTMYWYKQDSKKFLKIMFSYNNKELIINETVPNRFSPKSPDKAHLNLHINSLELGDSAVYFCASSQGNYGYTFGSGTRLTVV.

This chain uses TRBV4-2 with TRBJ1-5, with D possibly matching TRBD1 (5 bases). Germline assignment: CDR1 LGHNA and CDR2 YNFKEQ. The CDR3 spans 15 residues. Trimming shortened V by 0 bases and J by 7 bases, and 13 bases separated the two germline ends. CDR3 amino acids: CASSQDFGGGQPQHF. CDR3 DNA sequence: TGTGCCAGCAGCCAAGATTTCGGCGGGGGACAGCCCCAGCATTTT.

V usage is TRBV6-1 and J usage is TRBJ2-3; 7 nucleotides line up with TRBD1. Germline V gene sequence: CDR1 MNHNS, CDR2 SASEGT. V lost 5 bases, J lost 5 bases, and 1 base stayed unmatched. This CDR3 has 12 amino acids. CDR3 nucleotides: TGTGCCAGCAGTCGACAGGGAGATACGCAGTATTTT. This translates into CASSRQGDTQYF.

This clonotype was seen a few times. The chain recombines TRBV12-5 with TRBJ2-1; D could derive from TRBD1 or TRBD2 (6 bases each). V lost 2 bases and J 0 bases, leaving 17 bases between the germline ends. Germline V lookup: CDR1 LGHNT, CDR2 FRNRAP. CDR3 size: 18 residues. The CDR3 DNA follows: TGTGCTAGTGGTTTGCCGAACCCCGGGGGCAGCTCCTACAATGAGCAGTTCTTC. The encoded protein is CASGLPNPGGSSYNEQFF.

The chain uses TRBV7-2 and TRBJ1-5; D is uncertain. The CDR3 covers 16 residues. Germline lookup yields CDR1 SGHTA and CDR2 FQGNSA. V was clipped by 0 bases and J by 6 bases, with 15 bases between them. CDR3 protein: CASSLAGRRSGQPQHF. In nucleotides, the CDR3 is TGTGCCAGCAGCTTAGCTGGGCGCCGGTCGGGTCAGCCCCAGCATTTT.

J is TRBJ1-4 and V is TRBV2, with D possibly being TRBD1 (6 bases). V lost 4 bases and J lost 5, with 8 bases in between. The germline CDR1 and CDR2 sequences are SNHLY and FYNNEI. The CDR3 extends over 13 amino acids. Here the CDR3 reads CASSVQGNEKLFF. The CDR3 DNA follows: TGTGCCAGCAGTGTCCAGGGGAATGAAAAACTGTTTTTT.

This clonotype has more than one count but fewer than ten. J is TRBJ1-6 and V is TRBV6-5; no definite D call. The V and J ends lost 2 bases and 7 bases respectively, with 15 bases between them. The CDR3 covers 16 residues. Germline V lookup: CDR1 MNHEY, CDR2 SVGAGI. DNA of the CDR3: TGTGCCAGCAGTTACGGCAGACCTTCCCGGAATTCACCCCTCCACTTT. Translated: CASSYGRPSRNSPLHF.

This clonotype was seen a few times. This rearrangement joins TRBV12-3 or TRBV12-4 to TRBJ2-3; 9 nucleotides match TRBD1. With V trimmed by 4 bases and J by 1 base, 3 bases remained unmatched. This CDR3 region has 15 residues. The CDR3 protein is CASSSWTGGTDTQYF. The DNA of the CDR3 is TGTGCCAGCAGTTCATGGACAGGGGGCACAGATACGCAGTATTTT.

In this sample, this clonotype turned up a few times. This chain links TRBV5-1 with TRBJ1-1; D is perhaps TRBD1 (5 bases). This CDR3 is 14 amino acids long. V lost 1 base to trimming and J lost 1 base, with 8 bases between them. The germline V gene encodes CDR1 SGHRS and CDR2 YFSETQ. The DNA for the CDR3 is TGCGCCAGCAGCTTGAGCCAGGGGAACACTGAAGCTTTCTTT. Protein product: CASSLSQGNTEAFF.

This clonotype was picked up a small number of times. The V call is TRBV19, the J call TRBJ2-5, with 10 bases lining up with TRBD1. Germline V lookup: CDR1 LNHDA, CDR2 SQIVND (reference sequence). This CDR3 contains 15 residues. With 5 bases clipped from V and 5 bases from J, the junction kept 8 bases outside the gene matches. The chain's CDR3 is CASSQIWTGGETQYF. Here the CDR3 DNA reads TGTGCCAGTAGTCAAATCTGGACAGGGGGGGAGACCCAGTACTTC. Based on the CDR3 plus reference TRBV19 and TRBJ2-5, the full variable domain is DGGITQSPKYLFRKEGQNVTLSCEQNLNHDAMYWYRQDPGQGLRLIYYSQIVNDFQKGDIAEGYSVSREKKESFPLTVTSAQKNPTAFYLCASSQIWTGGETQYFGPGTRLLVL.

V and J are TRBV5-1 and TRBJ1-1, with a weak D call TRBD1 (6 bases). CDR1 SGHRS and CDR2 YFSETQ come from the germline V gene. This CDR3 region has 14 residues. V lost 3 bases and J 3 bases, leaving 12 bases between the germline ends. Written as DNA, the CDR3 is TGCGCCAGCAGCTCACAGGGTCAGGACACTGAAGCTTTCTTT. Protein: CASSSQGQDTEAFF.

The DNA for the CDR3 is TGTGCCAGCAGCTTAGAACGGAACTATGGCTACACCTTC. It yields the protein CASSLERNYGYTF. This chain uses TRBV11-1 with TRBJ1-2; D unclear. This CDR3 has 13 amino acids. Germline V gene lookup returns CDR1 SGHAT and CDR2 FQDESV (reference sequence). Trimming left V 1 base short and J 2 bases short, with 5 bases between.

This chain joins TRBV9 and TRBJ2-5; 8 nucleotides align to TRBD2. J was trimmed by 7 bases and V by 0 bases; bases with no gene match: 5. The germline CDR1 and CDR2 sequences are SGDLS and YYNGEE. CDR3 length equals 14 residues. The CDR3 nucleotides read TGTGCCAGCAGCGTAGACGGGGGGGCTATGACCCAGTACTTC. This translates into CASSVDGGAMTQYF.

This clonotype has only a few counts. V is TRBV5-4 and J is TRBJ1-1; D call uncertain. V shed 3 bases and J shed 5 bases, with 11 bases lying between them. The CDR3 is 13 amino acids. Germline CDR1 SGHNT, CDR2 YYREEE (reference sequence). In DNA, the CDR3 is TGTGCCAGCAGCTCCGGTGAGCGGACTGAAGCTTTCTTT. Amino acid sequence: CASSSGERTEAFF.

This clonotype was observed a handful of times. The chain employs TRBV7-2 and TRBJ2-3; D not certain. Between the trimmed V and J ends, which lost 3 bases and 6 bases, there was a span of 19 bases. The CDR3 spans 16 residues. Germline-derived CDR1 and CDR2 are SGHTA and FQGNSA. For the CDR3, the DNA is TGTGCCAGCAGCTTCTTTTCTCCAGCCAATGGGGATACGCAGTATTTT. Amino acids: CASSFFSPANGDTQYF.